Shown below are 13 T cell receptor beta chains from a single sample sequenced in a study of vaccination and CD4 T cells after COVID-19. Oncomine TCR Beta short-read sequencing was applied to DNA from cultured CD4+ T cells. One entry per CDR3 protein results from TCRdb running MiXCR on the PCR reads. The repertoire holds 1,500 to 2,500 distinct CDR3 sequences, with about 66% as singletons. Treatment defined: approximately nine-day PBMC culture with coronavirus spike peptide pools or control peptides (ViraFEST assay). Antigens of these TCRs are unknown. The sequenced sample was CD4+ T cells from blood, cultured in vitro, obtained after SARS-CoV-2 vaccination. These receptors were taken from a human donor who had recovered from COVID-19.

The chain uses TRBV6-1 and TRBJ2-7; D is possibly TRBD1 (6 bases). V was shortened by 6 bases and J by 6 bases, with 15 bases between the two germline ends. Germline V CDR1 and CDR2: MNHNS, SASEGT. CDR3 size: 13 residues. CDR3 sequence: CASSPLTGVEQYF. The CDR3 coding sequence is TGTGCCAGCAGCCCATTGACAGGCGTCGAGCAGTACTTC.

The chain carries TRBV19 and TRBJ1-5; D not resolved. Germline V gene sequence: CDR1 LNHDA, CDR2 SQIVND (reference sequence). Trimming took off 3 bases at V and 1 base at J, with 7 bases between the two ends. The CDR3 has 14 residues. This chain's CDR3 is CASSIGWSNQPQHF. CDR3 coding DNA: TGTGCCAGTAGTATCGGTTGGAGCAATCAGCCCCAGCATTTT. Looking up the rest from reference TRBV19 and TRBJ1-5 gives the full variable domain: DGGITQSPKYLFRKEGQNVTLSCEQNLNHDAMYWYRQDPGQGLRLIYYSQIVNDFQKGDIAEGYSVSREKKESFPLTVTSAQKNPTAFYLCASSIGWSNQPQHFGDGTRLSIL.

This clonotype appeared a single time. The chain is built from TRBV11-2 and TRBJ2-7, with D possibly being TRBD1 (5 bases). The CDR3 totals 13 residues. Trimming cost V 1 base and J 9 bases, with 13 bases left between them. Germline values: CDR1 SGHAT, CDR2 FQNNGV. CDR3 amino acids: CASSLAGTGGQYF. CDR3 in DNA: TGTGCCAGCAGCTTAGCTGGCACAGGCGGGCAGTACTTC.

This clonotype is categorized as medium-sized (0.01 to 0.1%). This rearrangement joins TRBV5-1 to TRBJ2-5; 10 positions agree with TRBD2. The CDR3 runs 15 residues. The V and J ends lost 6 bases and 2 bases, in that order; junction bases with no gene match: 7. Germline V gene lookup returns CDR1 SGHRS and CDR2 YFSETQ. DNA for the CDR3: TGCGCCAGCAAGCGGTGGACTAGCGGACAAGAGACCCAGTACTTC. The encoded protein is CASKRWTSGQETQYF. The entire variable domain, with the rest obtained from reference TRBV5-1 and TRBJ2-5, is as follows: KAGVTQTPRYLIKTRGQQVTLSCSPISGHRSVSWYQQTPGQGLQFLFEYFSETQRNKGNFPGRFSGRQFSNSRSEMNVSTLELGDSALYLCASKRWTSGQETQYFGPGTRLLVL.

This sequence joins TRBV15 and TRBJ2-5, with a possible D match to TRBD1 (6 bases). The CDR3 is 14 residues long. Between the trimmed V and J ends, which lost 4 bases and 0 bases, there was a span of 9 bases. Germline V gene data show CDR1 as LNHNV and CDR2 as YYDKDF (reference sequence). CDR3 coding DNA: TGTGCCACCAGCAAGACAGGAGACCAAGAGACCCAGTACTTC. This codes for CATSKTGDQETQYF. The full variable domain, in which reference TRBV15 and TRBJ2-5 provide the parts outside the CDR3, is DAMVIQNPRYQVTQFGKPVTLSCSQTLNHNVMYWYQQKSSQAPKLLFHYYDKDFNNEADTPDNFQSRRPNTSFCFLDIRSPGLGDTAMYLCATSKTGDQETQYFGPGTRLLVL.

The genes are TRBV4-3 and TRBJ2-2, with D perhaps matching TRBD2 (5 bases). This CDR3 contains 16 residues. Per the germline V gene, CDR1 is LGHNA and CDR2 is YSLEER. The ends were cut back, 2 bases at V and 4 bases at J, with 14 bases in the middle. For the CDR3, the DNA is TGCGCCAGCAGCCAACAACTAGGTTTGAGCACCGGGGAGCTGTTTTTT. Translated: CASSQQLGLSTGELFF.

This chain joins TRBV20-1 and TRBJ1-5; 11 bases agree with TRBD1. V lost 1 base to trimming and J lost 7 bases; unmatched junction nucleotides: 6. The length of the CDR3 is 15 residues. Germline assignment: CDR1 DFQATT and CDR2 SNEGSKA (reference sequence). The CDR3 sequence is CSARGTGGSVQPQHF. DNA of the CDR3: TGCAGTGCTAGAGGGACAGGGGGCAGCGTGCAGCCCCAGCATTTT.

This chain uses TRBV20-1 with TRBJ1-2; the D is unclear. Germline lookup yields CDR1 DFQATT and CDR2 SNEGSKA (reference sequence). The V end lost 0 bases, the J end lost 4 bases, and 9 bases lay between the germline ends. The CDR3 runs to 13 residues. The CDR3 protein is CSAREDNSYGYTF. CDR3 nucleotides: TGCAGTGCTAGAGAAGACAATAGCTATGGCTACACCTTC.

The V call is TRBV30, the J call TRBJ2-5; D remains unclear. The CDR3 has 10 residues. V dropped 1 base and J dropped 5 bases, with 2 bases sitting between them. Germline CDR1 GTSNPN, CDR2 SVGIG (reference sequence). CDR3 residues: CAWSGETQYF. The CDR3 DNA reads TGTGCCTGGAGTGGGGAGACCCAGTACTTC.

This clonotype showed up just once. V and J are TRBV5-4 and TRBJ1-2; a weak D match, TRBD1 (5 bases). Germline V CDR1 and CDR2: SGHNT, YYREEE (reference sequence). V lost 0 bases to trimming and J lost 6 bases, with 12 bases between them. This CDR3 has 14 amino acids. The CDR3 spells CASSLGGRVNGYTF. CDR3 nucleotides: TGTGCCAGCAGCTTGGGGGGCAGGGTGAATGGCTACACCTTC.

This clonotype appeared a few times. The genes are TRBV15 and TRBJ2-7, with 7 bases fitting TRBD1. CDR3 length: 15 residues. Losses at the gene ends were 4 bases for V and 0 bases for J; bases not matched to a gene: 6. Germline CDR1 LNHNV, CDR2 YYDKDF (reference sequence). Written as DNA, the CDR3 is TGTGCCACCAGCACCCGACAGGGAATCTCCTACGAGCAGTACTTC. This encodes CATSTRQGISYEQYF.

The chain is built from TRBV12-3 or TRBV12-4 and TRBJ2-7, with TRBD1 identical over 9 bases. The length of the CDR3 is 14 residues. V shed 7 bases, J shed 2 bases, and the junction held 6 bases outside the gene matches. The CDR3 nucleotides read TGTGCCAGCACATGGACAGGGGTCGCCTACGAGCAGTACTTC. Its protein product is CASTWTGVAYEQYF.

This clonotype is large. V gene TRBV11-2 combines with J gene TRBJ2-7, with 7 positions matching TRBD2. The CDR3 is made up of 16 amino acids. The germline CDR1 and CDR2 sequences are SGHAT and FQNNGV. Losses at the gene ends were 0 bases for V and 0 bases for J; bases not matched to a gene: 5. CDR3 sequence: CASSLDGAGASYEQYF. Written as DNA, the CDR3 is TGTGCCAGCAGCTTAGACGGCGCGGGAGCCTCCTACGAGCAGTACTTC.